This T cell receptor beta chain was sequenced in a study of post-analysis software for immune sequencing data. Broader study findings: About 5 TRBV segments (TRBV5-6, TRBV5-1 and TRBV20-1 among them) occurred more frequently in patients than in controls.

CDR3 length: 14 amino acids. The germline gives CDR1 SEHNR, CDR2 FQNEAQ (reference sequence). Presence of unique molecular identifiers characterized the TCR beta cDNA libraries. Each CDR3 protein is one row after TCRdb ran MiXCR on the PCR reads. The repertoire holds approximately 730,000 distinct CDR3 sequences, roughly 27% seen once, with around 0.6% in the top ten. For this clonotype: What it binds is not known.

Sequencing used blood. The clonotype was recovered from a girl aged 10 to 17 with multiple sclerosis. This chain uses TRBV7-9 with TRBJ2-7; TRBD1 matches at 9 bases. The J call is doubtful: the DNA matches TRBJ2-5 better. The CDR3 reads CASSATGGRETQYF. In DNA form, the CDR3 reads TGTGCCAGCAGCGCGACAGGGGGGAGAGAGACCCAGTACTTC.